This T cell receptor (beta chain) was recovered during a study of radiation and T cells in renal cell carcinoma. Overall study findings and caveats: Irradiated tumors had higher TCR clonality than control tumors. Intratumoral heterogeneity was not captured in these approximately 1 g regions.

About this clone itself: What it binds is not known.

The data were produced by immunoSEQ multiplex PCR, yet TCRdb's version contains in-frame clones alone and is incomplete. The sample has about 9,300 clones; around 63% are singletons. Treatment indicated: 15 Gy SBRT to primary tumor, nephrectomy 4 weeks later. This TCR was sampled from a woman aged 45-60 years with renal cell carcinoma. The sample in question was tumor tissue, obtained from a patient whose treatment included radiotherapy and nephrectomy.

The CDR3 here is CASSPSGTGGRDEAFF. The CDR3 DNA follows: TGTGCCAGCAGTCCCTCGGGGACAGGGGGGAGAGATGAAGCTTTCTTT. The V gene is TRBV7-9, the J gene TRBJ1-1; 11 nucleotides align to TRBD1. Germline lookup yields CDR1 SEHNR and CDR2 FQNEAQ (reference sequence). J was trimmed by 7 bases and V by 6 bases; bases with no gene match: 13. CDR3 length: 16 residues.